These 24 T cell receptor beta chains were sequenced from one sample in a study of shared clonotypes between healthy human individuals. Sequencing used immunoSEQ multiplex PCR; TCRdb keeps in-frame clones, though not all of them. The table lists approximately 330,000 clones, over 70% of them singletons. Sequenced: memory CD4+ T cells sorted from blood. Subset specified: CD45RA-negative fraction. These receptors were obtained from a man aged 25 to 45 in good health.

This clone has more than one count but fewer than ten. This chain links TRBV7-9 with TRBJ2-1, with a tentative D call TRBD2 (5 bases). The CDR3 is made up of 16 amino acids. Germline assignment: CDR1 SEHNR and CDR2 FQNEAQ (reference sequence). V shed 3 bases and J shed 1 base, with 13 bases lying between them. The CDR3 coding sequence is TGTGCCAGCAGCTTCGTTAGATCGGGATCCTACAATGAGCAGTTCTTC. It encodes CASSFVRSGSYNEQFF.

The rearrangement joins TRBV4-3 to TRBJ2-1, with D possibly being TRBD2 (5 bases). Germline V gives CDR1 LGHNA, CDR2 YSLEER. The CDR3 contains 16 residues. Trimming removed 2 bases at V and 1 base at J, with 12 bases between. CDR3 nucleotides: TGCGCCAGCAGCCAACGTATTAGCGTGTCCTACAATGAGCAGTTCTTC. Residues: CASSQRISVSYNEQFF.

This clone was counted between two and nine times. Germline is not matched at one junction end, which may reflect a read error. The chain combines TRBV27 with TRBJ1-1; D not resolved. This CDR3 is 16 amino acids long. Germline V gene lookup returns CDR1 MNHEY and CDR2 SMNVEV (reference sequence). For the CDR3, the DNA is TGTGCCAGCAGTGTATCCGTGAAACTTTTGAACACTGAAGCTTTCTTT. Residues: CASSVSVKLLNTEAFF.

The rearrangement links TRBV5-1 to TRBJ2-7; D is unclear. The CDR3 runs to 15 residues. Per the germline V gene, CDR1 is SGHRS and CDR2 is YFSETQ. Trimming cost V 1 base and J 2 bases, with 13 bases left between them. The CDR3 region is CASSLWAGPTYEQYF. CDR3 in DNA: TGCGCCAGCAGCTTGTGGGCAGGACCAACCTACGAGCAGTACTTC.

The rearrangement joins TRBV9 to TRBJ2-3; no definite D call. CDR1 and CDR2 from the germline V gene are SGDLS and YYNGEE. The CDR3 is made up of 14 amino acids. Trimming took 0 bases from V and 6 from J, leaving 11 bases between them. The CDR3 here is CASSVELRVDTQYF. The CDR3, as DNA: TGTGCCAGCAGCGTAGAGCTGCGAGTTGATACGCAGTATTTT.

The rearrangement uses TRBV13 and TRBJ2-7; tentative D call: TRBD2 (6 bases). CDR3 length: 16 residues. From germline, CDR1 is PRHDT and CDR2 FYEKMQ (reference sequence). Trimming removed 3 bases from V and 5 bases from J, with 20 bases in between. CDR3 nucleotides: TGTGCCAGCAGCTTCCGCTTGCGGGAAGCGAGCCACGAGCAGTACTTC. Translation: CASSFRLREASHEQYF.

The rearrangement uses TRBV28 and TRBJ1-1; D not resolved. CDR3 length equals 14 residues. The V end was cut by 8 bases, the J end by 1 base, with 14 bases between. Germline CDR1 is MDHEN and CDR2 is SYDVKM. The DNA of the CDR3 is TGTGCCAGCCACCCCCCGGGAACGAACACTGAAGCTTTCTTT. It yields the protein CASHPPGTNTEAFF.

This chain links TRBV19 with TRBJ1-1, with TRBD1 matching 7 bases. The CDR3 totals 15 residues. J was trimmed by 6 bases and V by 2 bases; bases with no gene match: 9. CDR1 LNHDA and CDR2 SQIVND come from the germline V gene (reference sequence). The CDR3 DNA sequence: TGTGCCAGTAGTATACCGACAGGGCTTGGTGCTGAAGCTTTCTTT. Its translation is CASSIPTGLGAEAFF. Full variable domain (outside the CDR3, taken from reference TRBV19 and TRBJ1-1): DGGITQSPKYLFRKEGQNVTLSCEQNLNHDAMYWYRQDPGQGLRLIYYSQIVNDFQKGDIAEGYSVSREKKESFPLTVTSAQKNPTAFYLCASSIPTGLGAEAFFGQGTRLTVV.

This clone showed up just a few times. The chain couples TRBV6-1 to TRBJ1-1, with D maybe TRBD1 (5 bases). The CDR3 is made up of 17 amino acids. Germline values: CDR1 MNHNS, CDR2 SASEGT. Trimming took off 4 bases at V and 6 bases at J, with 24 bases between the two ends. CDR3 sequence: CASSARGRVTRGSEAFF. The CDR3 DNA follows: TGTGCCAGCAGTGCCCGGGGGAGGGTTACTAGAGGCTCTGAAGCTTTCTTT.

The CDR3 loop reads CASSELVREHTGELFF. DNA of the CDR3: TGTGCCAGCAGTGAATTGGTCAGAGAACACACCGGGGAGCTGTTTTTT. V gene TRBV25-1 combines with J gene TRBJ2-2; no definite D call. This CDR3 spans 16 amino acids. V lost 1 base, J lost 3 bases, and 12 bases lay in between. Germline V lookup: CDR1 MGHDK, CDR2 SYGVNS. Variable domain in full (rest from reference TRBV25-1 and TRBJ2-2): EADIYQTPRYLVIGTGKKITLECSQTMGHDKMYWYQQDPGMELHLIHYSYGVNSTEKGDLSSESTVSRIRTEHFPLTLESARPSHTSQYLCASSELVREHTGELFFGEGSRLTVL.

V usage is TRBV5-6 and J usage is TRBJ1-5; D perhaps matches TRBD1 (6 bases). The germline V and J ends were trimmed by 2 bases and 5 bases, with 11 bases remaining between them. The CDR3 is 14 residues long. In germline, CDR1 is SGHDT, CDR2 YYEEEE. Here the CDR3 reads CASSFQGSYQPQHF. DNA for the CDR3: TGTGCCAGCAGCTTTCAGGGGAGCTATCAGCCCCAGCATTTT. Using reference TRBV5-6 and TRBJ1-5 for the parts outside the CDR3, the full variable domain is DAGVTQSPTHLIKTRGQQVTLRCSPKSGHDTVSWYQQALGQGPQFIFQYYEEEERQRGNFPDRFSGHQFPNYSSELNVNALLLGDSALYLCASSFQGSYQPQHFGDGTRLSIL.

This clone has just a few counts. The genes are TRBV2 and TRBJ1-4; D gene uncertain. The CDR3 sequence is 14 residues long. Trimming pared 3 bases from V and 2 bases from J, leaving 7 bases between. Germline CDR1 SNHLY, CDR2 FYNNEI. The CDR3 region is CASSDGVTNEKLFF. The CDR3 coding sequence is TGTGCCAGCAGTGACGGGGTGACTAATGAAAAACTGTTTTTT. Filled out from reference TRBV2 and TRBJ1-4, the complete variable domain reads EPEVTQTPSHQVTQMGQEVILRCVPISNHLYFYWYRQILGQKVEFLVSFYNNEISEKSEIFDDQFSVERPDGSNFTLKIRSTKLEDSAMYFCASSDGVTNEKLFFGSGTQLSVL.

The chain has TRBV6-1 and TRBJ1-5; unclear D gene. V lost 1 base and J 5 bases, leaving 6 bases between the germline ends. The CDR3 runs to 13 residues. Germline lookup yields CDR1 MNHNS and CDR2 SASEGT. The CDR3 DNA follows: TGTGCCAGCAGTGAAGGTGGTTATCAGCCCCAGCATTTT. Translated: CASSEGGYQPQHF.

V and J are TRBV19 and TRBJ1-5; no reliable D call. CDR1 and CDR2 (germline): LNHDA, SQIVND (reference sequence). This CDR3 contains 14 residues. V was trimmed by 10 bases and J by 1 base, leaving 14 bases between them. The CDR3 spells CATGGTESNQPQHF. CDR3 DNA: TGTGCCACCGGCGGAACAGAGAGCAATCAGCCCCAGCATTTT.

The rearrangement joins TRBV28 to TRBJ2-1, with a possible D match to TRBD2 (5 bases). CDR3 length: 12 amino acids. Per germline, CDR1 MDHEN and CDR2 SYDVKM. Trimming left V 6 bases short and J 15 bases short, with 18 bases between. CDR3 bases: TGTGCCAGCAGGCACCAGACCGGACTGGTGTTCTTC. It encodes CASRHQTGLVFF.

The chain combines TRBV28 with TRBJ2-5, with D possibly being TRBD1 (6 bases). The CDR3 is made up of 16 amino acids. Germline V CDR1 and CDR2: MDHEN, SYDVKM. V was clipped by 3 bases and J by 2 bases, with 16 bases between them. The CDR3 nucleotides are TGTGCCAGCAGTTTCCCCATACCCGGGACACAAGAGACCCAGTACTTC. The encoded protein is CASSFPIPGTQETQYF.

The J gene is TRBJ2-3, the V gene TRBV5-8; the D is unclear. Germline CDR1 and CDR2: SGHTS and YDEGEE. Between the trimmed V and J ends, which lost 7 bases and 6 bases, there was a span of 9 bases. There are 11 residues in the CDR3. The DNA of the CDR3 is TGTGCCAGCCGCGGTGCGGATACGCAGTATTTT. This codes for CASRGADTQYF.

The chain employs TRBV7-2 and TRBJ2-5; no firm D call. CDR1 is SGHTA and CDR2 is FQGNSA in the germline V gene. The ends were cut back, 2 bases at V and 2 bases at J, with 12 bases in the middle. The CDR3 runs 15 residues. CDR3 coding DNA: TGTGCCAGCAGCTTACTTATACTGAGTCAAGAGACCCAGTACTTC. Protein: CASSLLILSQETQYF.

The CDR3 nucleotides read TGTGCCAGCAGCTTCGCCAGGGCTGTTCAGCCCCAGCATTTT. It specifies CASSFARAVQPQHF. V is TRBV5-5 and J is TRBJ1-5, with TRBD1 as a possible D gene (5 bases). Germline-derived CDR1 and CDR2 are SGHKS and YYEKEE (reference sequence). The CDR3 has 14 amino acids. Trimming pared 2 bases from V and 6 bases from J, leaving 12 bases between. Together with reference TRBV5-5 and TRBJ1-5, the CDR3 gives the full variable domain: DAGVTQSPTHLIKTRGQQVTLRCSPISGHKSVSWYQQVLGQGPQFIFQYYEKEERGRGNFPDRFSARQFPNYSSELNVNALLLGDSALYLCASSFARAVQPQHFGDGTRLSIL.

The rearrangement joins TRBV28 to TRBJ2-1; 7 bases fit TRBD2. The CDR3 sequence is 15 residues long. Trimming cost V 4 bases and J 7 bases; bases outside gene matches: 10. The germline V gene has CDR1 MDHEN and CDR2 SYDVKM. CDR3 DNA sequence: TGTGCCAGCAGTTCGCCCCTAGCGGCAGGGAATGAGCAGTTCTTC. It encodes CASSSPLAAGNEQFF.

This chain joins TRBV10-3 and TRBJ2-7; 9 positions agree with TRBD1. With 11 bases clipped from V and 0 bases from J, the junction kept 8 bases outside the gene matches. The germline CDR1 and CDR2 sequences are ENHRY and SYGVKD. The CDR3 contains 14 residues. The CDR3 loop reads CAVLKTGGSYEQYF. Written as DNA, the CDR3 is TGTGCCGTCTTGAAGACAGGGGGCTCCTACGAGCAGTACTTC.

The rearrangement uses TRBV19 and TRBJ2-1; 9 bases map to TRBD2. With V trimmed by 5 bases and J by 4 bases, 12 bases remained unmatched. The germline V gene encodes CDR1 LNHDA and CDR2 SQIVND (reference sequence). CDR3 size: 17 residues. The CDR3: CASSSRNSGSRYNEQFF. DNA for the CDR3: TGTGCCAGTAGTTCCAGAAATAGCGGGAGTAGATACAATGAGCAGTTCTTC.

The rearrangement links TRBV4-2 to TRBJ2-7; D remains ambiguous. The length of the CDR3 is 13 residues. Germline V gene data show CDR1 as LGHNA and CDR2 as YNFKEQ. V shed 3 bases and J shed 5 bases, with 11 bases lying between them. CDR3 residues: CASSQPTRHEQYF. The CDR3 DNA reads TGTGCCAGCAGCCAGCCAACCAGGCACGAGCAGTACTTC.

The gene calls are TRBV7-9 and TRBJ1-1; TRBD1 is a possible D gene (5 bases). Germline CDR1 and CDR2: SEHNR and FQNEAQ (reference sequence). Trimming pared 3 bases from V and 1 base from J, leaving 9 bases between. The CDR3 runs to 14 residues. DNA of the CDR3: TGTGCCAGCAGCTTGGAAGGGGAGAACACTGAAGCTTTCTTT. Protein: CASSLEGENTEAFF. The variable domain in full, with the rest retrieved from reference TRBV7-9 and TRBJ1-1, is DTGVSQNPRHKITKRGQNVTFRCDPISEHNRLYWYRQTLGQGPEFLTYFQNEAQLEKSRLLSDRFSAERPKGSFSTLEIQRTEQGDSAMYLCASSLEGENTEAFFGQGTRLTVV.